Listed here are 27 T cell receptor beta chains from one sample, sequenced in a study of CXCR3-negative and CXCR3-positive naive CD8 T cells. UMI-labeled TRB cDNA libraries were prepared by 5' RACE. From its re-call of the 5' RACE reads, TCRdb lists each CDR3 protein once, without DNA. Listed are roughly 6,000 distinct CDR3 sequences; more than 1.5% falls within the top ten. Sequences were obtained from naive CXCR3- CD8+ T cells from blood. The subset is: CD45RO-CCR7+CD27+CD95- naive CD8+ T cells lacking CXCR3 (TNR3-). All receptors come from a human donor in good health. Some clones in this sample may be carry-over from other donors' samples.

CDR3: CASSRLARLTDTQYF. The chain is built from TRBV27 and TRBJ2-3; the TRBD2 assignment by TCRdb is unverifiable without DNA. The CDR3 is made up of 15 amino acids. CDR1 MNHEY and CDR2 SMNVEV come from the germline V gene (reference sequence).

The gene calls are TRBV5-1 and TRBJ2-7; TCRdb indicates TRBD2, and absent DNA this call remains unverified. Looked up from germline, CDR1 is SGHRS and CDR2 is YFSETQ. This CDR3 has 15 amino acids. This CDR3 reads CASSAGLAGSYEQYF.

This clonotype is labeled medium-sized (0.01 to 0.1%) based on frequency. The chain uses TRBV29-1 and TRBJ2-7; lacking DNA, the TRBD1 call made by TCRdb goes unchecked. Germline-derived CDR1 and CDR2 are SQVTM and ANQGSEA. CDR3 size: 11 residues. CDR3: CSVVGGAGQYF.

V is TRBV29-1 and J is TRBJ2-1. This CDR3 comprises 17 residues. Looked up from germline, CDR1 is SQVTM and CDR2 is ANQGSEA. The chain's CDR3 is CSVKGTSFSSSYNEQFF.

This clonotype is medium-sized by frequency. This chain connects TRBV5-1 to TRBJ2-5. This CDR3 spans 12 amino acids. Germline V gene sequence: CDR1 SGHRS, CDR2 YFSETQ. CDR3 protein: CASSGSFETQYF.

This chain joins TRBV4-2 and TRBJ2-4; there is no DNA to check the TCRdb D call of TRBD2. This CDR3 has 19 amino acids. Germline lookup yields CDR1 LGHNA and CDR2 YNFKEQ. This chain's CDR3 is CASSQEVWEGALAKNIQYF.

This rearrangement joins TRBV29-1 to TRBJ1-2; TCRdb's assignment of TRBD1 cannot be checked, as there is no DNA. This CDR3 is built from 12 residues. Per the germline V gene, CDR1 is SQVTM and CDR2 is ANQGSEA. CDR3 residues: CSSAYRLYGYTF.

The chain joins TRBV5-1 to TRBJ2-7; without DNA, the TCRdb call of TRBD1 cannot be checked. CDR3 size: 15 residues. CDR1 is SGHRS and CDR2 is YFSETQ in the germline V gene. The CDR3 is CASSLMTGISYEQYF.

The chain links TRBV6-5 to TRBJ2-7. The CDR3 spans 15 residues. The germline V gene has CDR1 MNHEY and CDR2 SVGAGI. The CDR3 protein is CASSPSMGSSYEQYF.

By frequency, this clonotype registers medium-sized (0.01 to 0.1%). The chain uses TRBV19 and TRBJ2-7; TCRdb calls TRBD1, which cannot be checked without DNA. CDR1 LNHDA and CDR2 SQIVND come from the germline V gene (reference sequence). This CDR3 has 13 amino acids. The CDR3 here is CASSPGRAYEQYF.

V is TRBV20-1 and J is TRBJ2-4; checking the TCRdb D call of TRBD2 is not possible without DNA. The CDR3 covers 12 residues. Germline V gene data show CDR1 as DFQATT and CDR2 as SNEGSKA (reference sequence). CDR3 protein: CSATPGEHIQYF.

The chain couples TRBV25-1 to TRBJ2-3; lacking DNA, the TRBD1 call made by TCRdb goes unchecked. Germline-derived CDR1 and CDR2 are MGHDK and SYGVNS. The CDR3 has 15 residues. This chain's CDR3 is CASSEGTISTDTQYF.

This clonotype is identified as medium-sized from frequency. This chain connects TRBV14 to TRBJ1-2; with no DNA, the TCRdb D assignment of TRBD1 cannot be verified. This CDR3 is 17 amino acids long. Germline V gives CDR1 SGHDN, CDR2 FVKESK. The CDR3 protein is CASSQVLNRDGNYGYTF.

The chain recombines TRBV6-5 with TRBJ2-5; the TCRdb call, TRBD2, lacks DNA for checking. The CDR3 consists of 16 residues. CDR1 is MNHEY, CDR2 SVGAGI, per germline. The CDR3 loop is CASSYSSGPLAVTQYF.

According to its frequency, this clonotype is medium-sized. The chain carries TRBV12-3 or TRBV12-4 and TRBJ1-2. This CDR3 region has 13 residues. The chain's CDR3 is CASHDGEHYGYTF.

The chain is built from TRBV7-9 and TRBJ1-1. Germline loops: CDR1 SEHNR, CDR2 FQNEAQ (reference sequence). The CDR3 consists of 13 residues. CDR3 amino acids: CASSLVANTEAFF.

CDR3 loop: CASSYSPLGDQRRYNEQFF. The chain recombines TRBV6-6 with TRBJ2-1; TCRdb's assignment of TRBD2 cannot be checked, as there is no DNA. CDR3 size: 19 residues. CDR1 and CDR2 (germline): MNHNY, SVGAGI (reference sequence).

The chain has TRBV3-1 and TRBJ2-5. CDR1 is LGHDT, CDR2 YNNKEL, per germline (reference sequence). CDR3 length: 13 amino acids. The CDR3 here is CASSQDGGETQYF.

This clonotype is identified as medium-sized from frequency. This chain joins TRBV7-9 and TRBJ2-1; TCRdb lists TRBD2, though no DNA is available to test this call. The germline CDR1 and CDR2 sequences are SEHNR and FQNEAQ (reference sequence). The CDR3 extends over 16 amino acids. The CDR3 spells CASSRRAAAGGNEQFF.

This clonotype is medium-sized by frequency. The chain has TRBV29-1 and TRBJ2-5; lacking DNA, the TRBD1 call made by TCRdb goes unchecked. This CDR3 is built from 14 residues. Per the germline V gene, CDR1 is SQVTM and CDR2 is ANQGSEA. CDR3 loop: CSVDRGRGSETQYF.

The chain joins TRBV12-3 or TRBV12-4 to TRBJ1-5; with no DNA, the TCRdb D assignment of TRBD1 cannot be verified. The CDR3 has 15 residues. The CDR3 here is CASSPEGQGAGPQHF.

Measured by frequency, this clonotype is medium-sized. The J gene is TRBJ2-7, the V gene TRBV29-1; TCRdb reports TRBD2, a call that lacks DNA to check it against. The CDR3 extends over 13 amino acids. Germline CDR1 and CDR2: SQVTM and ANQGSEA. The CDR3 protein is CSVGIAGGYEQYF.

The rearrangement links TRBV7-9 to TRBJ1-2. The CDR3 consists of 16 residues. CDR1 is SEHNR and CDR2 is FQNEAQ in the germline V gene (reference sequence). The CDR3 here is CASSLVGHEANYGYTF.

This clonotype is deemed medium-sized by its frequency. The V call is TRBV3-1, the J call TRBJ1-1; lacking DNA, the TRBD1 call made by TCRdb goes unchecked. The CDR3 consists of 14 residues. Germline-derived CDR1 and CDR2 are LGHDT and YNNKEL (reference sequence). The CDR3 spells CASSLSFGGTEAFF.

This sequence joins TRBV20-1 and TRBJ2-7. This CDR3 contains 14 residues. The germline V gene encodes CDR1 DFQATT and CDR2 SNEGSKA (reference sequence). The CDR3 protein is CSARIWESSYEQYF.

The chain couples TRBV15 to TRBJ2-1; TCRdb's assignment of TRBD1 cannot be checked, as there is no DNA. The V gene's germline CDR1 is LNHNV and CDR2 YYDKDF (reference sequence). The CDR3 spans 14 residues. The CDR3 protein is CATSRERGDNEQFF.

This chain uses TRBV7-9 with TRBJ1-1; the D call from TCRdb, TRBD1, cannot be confirmed without DNA. The CDR3 runs 11 residues. Per germline, CDR1 SEHNR and CDR2 FQNEAQ (reference sequence). The CDR3 region is CASGRGTEAFF.